This T cell receptor beta chain was captured by sequencing in a study of cytomegalovirus exposure and HLA in healthy donors. Study details: A data release that came early held about 89 million unique TCRs from HLA-typed donors. Study observations and caveats: Specificity for CMV antigens was confirmed in vitro for a few of the CMV-associated chains. Later work associated 17,000 or so TCR beta sequences with HLA alleles at 0.05 false discovery rate.

In regard to this clone: The target antigen is unknown.

Germline CDR1 and CDR2: SEHNR and FQNEAQ (reference sequence). This CDR3 contains 12 residues. J was trimmed by 11 bases and V by 1 base; bases with no gene match: 4. The PCR contained 60 Vbeta and 13 Jbeta primers. Repertoires were generated with immunoSEQ multiplex PCR, while TCRdb's copy carries only in-frame clones and drops some. The profile covers 150,000 to 200,000 clones, with around two thirds appearing a single time and around 3.2% taken by the ten largest. Material for sequencing was PBMCs. This chain links TRBV7-9 with TRBJ1-1; TRBD1 matches 7 bases. This receptor was obtained from a man aged 40-55 years in good health and CMV-seronegative. CDR3 amino acids: CASSLGQGVAFF. In DNA, the CDR3 is TGTGCCAGCAGCTTAGGGCAGGGGGTTGCTTTCTTT.